Listed here is a single T cell receptor (beta chain). Its antigen is undetermined. These data come from a study of Ad26.COV2.S vaccination and SARS-CoV-2 variants. General observations from the study: Reportedly, spike-specific CD8+ and CD4+ T cell responses achieved substantial breadth once vaccination had taken place. Participants in the vaccine arm had higher spike-specific TCR breadth; placebo recipients had lower.

Assay used: immunoSEQ multiplex PCR; TCRdb lists only in-frame clones, some missing. The table has 500,000 or so clones, roughly 89% seen once. The V segment lost 1 base and the J segment 9 bases; nucleotides outside the gene matches: 8. Germline CDR1 and CDR2: LGHDT and YNNKEL (reference sequence). This CDR3 has 16 amino acids. The treatment is: 15 to 20 received Ad26.COV2.S at low or high dose, single or two shots; several received placebo; per-sample allocation not given. Samples analyzed were those drawn on day 63 after the first vaccine or placebo injection. The clonotype was recovered from a person between 18 and 65 years old who received the Ad26.COV2.S COVID-19 vaccine or a placebo. Specimen: peripheral blood, collected in a trial of Ad26.COV2.S vaccine versus placebo. The chain links TRBV3-1 (or the pseudogene TRBV3-2) to TRBJ2-3, with 12 positions matching TRBD2. CDR3: CASSQGTSGVRGTQYF. The CDR3 nucleotides read TGTGCCAGCAGCCAAGGGACTAGCGGGGTGAGAGGCACGCAGTATTTT.